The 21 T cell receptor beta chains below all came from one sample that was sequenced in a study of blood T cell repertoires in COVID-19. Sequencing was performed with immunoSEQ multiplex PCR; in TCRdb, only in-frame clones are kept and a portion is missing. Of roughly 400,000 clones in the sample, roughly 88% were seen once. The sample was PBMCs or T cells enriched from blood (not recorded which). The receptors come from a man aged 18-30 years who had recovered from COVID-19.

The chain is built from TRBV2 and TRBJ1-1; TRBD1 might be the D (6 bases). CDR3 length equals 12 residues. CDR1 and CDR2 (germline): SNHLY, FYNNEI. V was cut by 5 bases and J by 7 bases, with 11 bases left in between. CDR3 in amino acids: CASSRTDIEAFF. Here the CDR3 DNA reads TGTGCCAGCAGTAGGACAGACATTGAAGCTTTCTTT. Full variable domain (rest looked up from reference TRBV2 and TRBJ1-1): EPEVTQTPSHQVTQMGQEVILRCVPISNHLYFYWYRQILGQKVEFLVSFYNNEISEKSEIFDDQFSVERPDGSNFTLKIRSTKLEDSAMYFCASSRTDIEAFFGQGTRLTVV.

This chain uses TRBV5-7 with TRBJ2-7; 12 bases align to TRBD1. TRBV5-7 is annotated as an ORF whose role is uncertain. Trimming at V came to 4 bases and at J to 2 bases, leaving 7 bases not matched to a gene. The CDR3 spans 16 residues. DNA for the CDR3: TGTGCCAGCAGCCTACCCCGGGACAGGGGGCCCTACGAGCAGTACTTC. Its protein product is CASSLPRDRGPYEQYF.

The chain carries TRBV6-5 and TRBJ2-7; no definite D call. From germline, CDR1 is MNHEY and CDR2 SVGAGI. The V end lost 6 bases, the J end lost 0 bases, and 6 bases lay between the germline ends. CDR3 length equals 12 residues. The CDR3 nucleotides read TGTGCCAGCAGGTCTAGCTCCTACGAGCAGTACTTC. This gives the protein CASRSSSYEQYF.

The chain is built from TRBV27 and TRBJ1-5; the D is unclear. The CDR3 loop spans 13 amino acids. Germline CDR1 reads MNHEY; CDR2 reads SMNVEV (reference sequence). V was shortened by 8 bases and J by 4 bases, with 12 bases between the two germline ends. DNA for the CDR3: TGTGCCAGCGCATCGGCAGGTAATCAGCCCCAGCATTTT. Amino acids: CASASAGNQPQHF.

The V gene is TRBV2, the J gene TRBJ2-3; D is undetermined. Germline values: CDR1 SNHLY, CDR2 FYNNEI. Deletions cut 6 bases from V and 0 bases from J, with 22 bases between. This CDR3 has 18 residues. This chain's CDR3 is CASRRRRLEPSSTDTQYF. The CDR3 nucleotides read TGTGCCAGCAGGCGTAGGCGGCTTGAACCCTCTAGCACAGATACGCAGTATTTT.

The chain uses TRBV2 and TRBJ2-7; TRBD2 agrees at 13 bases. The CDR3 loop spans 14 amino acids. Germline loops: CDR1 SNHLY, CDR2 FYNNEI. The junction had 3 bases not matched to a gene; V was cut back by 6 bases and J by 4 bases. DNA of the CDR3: TGTGCCAGCAGCGAGACTAGCGGGAGGTACGAGCAGTACTTC. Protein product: CASSETSGRYEQYF.

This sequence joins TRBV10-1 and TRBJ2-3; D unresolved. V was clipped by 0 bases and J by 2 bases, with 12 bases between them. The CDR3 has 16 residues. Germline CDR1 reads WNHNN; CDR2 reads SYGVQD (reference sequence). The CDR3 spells CASSESSGGVTDTQYF. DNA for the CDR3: TGCGCCAGCAGTGAGTCCTCCGGTGGTGTCACAGATACGCAGTATTTT.

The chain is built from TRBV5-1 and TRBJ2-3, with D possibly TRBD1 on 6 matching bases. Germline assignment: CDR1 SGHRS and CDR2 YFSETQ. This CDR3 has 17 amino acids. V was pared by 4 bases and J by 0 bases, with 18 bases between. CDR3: CASSRGQIASSTDTQYF. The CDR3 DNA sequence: TGCGCCAGCAGCCGAGGACAGATCGCCTCTAGCACAGATACGCAGTATTTT.

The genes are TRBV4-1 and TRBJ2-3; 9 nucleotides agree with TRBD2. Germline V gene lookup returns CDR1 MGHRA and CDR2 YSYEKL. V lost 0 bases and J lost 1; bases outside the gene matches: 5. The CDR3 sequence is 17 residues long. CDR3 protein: CASSQDSAGGRTDTQYF. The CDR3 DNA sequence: TGCGCCAGCAGCCAAGATTCAGCGGGGGGTCGCACAGATACGCAGTATTTT.

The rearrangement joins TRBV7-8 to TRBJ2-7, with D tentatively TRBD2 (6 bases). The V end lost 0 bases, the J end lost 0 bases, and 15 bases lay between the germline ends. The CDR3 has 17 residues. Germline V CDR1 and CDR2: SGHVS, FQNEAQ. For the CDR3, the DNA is TGTGCCAGCAGCTTAGCTCTAGCGCCCTTGGGCTCCTACGAGCAGTACTTC. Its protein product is CASSLALAPLGSYEQYF.

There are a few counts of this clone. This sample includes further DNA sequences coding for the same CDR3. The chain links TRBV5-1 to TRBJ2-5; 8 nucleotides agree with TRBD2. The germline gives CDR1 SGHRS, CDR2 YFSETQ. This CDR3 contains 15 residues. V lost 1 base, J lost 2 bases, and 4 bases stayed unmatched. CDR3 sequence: CASSLTGGNQETQYF. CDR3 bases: TGCGCCAGCAGCTTGACGGGGGGGAATCAAGAGACCCAGTACTTC.

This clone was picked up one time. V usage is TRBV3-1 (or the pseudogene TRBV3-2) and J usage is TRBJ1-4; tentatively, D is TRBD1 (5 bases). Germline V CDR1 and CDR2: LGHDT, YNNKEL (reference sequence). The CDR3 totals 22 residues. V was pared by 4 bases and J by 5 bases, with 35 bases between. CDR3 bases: TGTGCCAGCAGCCTAACACGAGGGAGGCCGGGGGTAGGGGCTGGTCAAAATGAAAAACTGTTTTTT. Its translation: CASSLTRGRPGVGAGQNEKLFF.

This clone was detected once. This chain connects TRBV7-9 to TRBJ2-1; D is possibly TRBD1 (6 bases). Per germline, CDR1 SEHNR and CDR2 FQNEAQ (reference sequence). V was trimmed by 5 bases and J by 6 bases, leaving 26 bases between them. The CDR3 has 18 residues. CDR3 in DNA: TGTGCCAGCAGCGGAACAGGGCTTGTCATCCAAGGTCCCAATGAGCAGTTCTTC. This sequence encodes CASSGTGLVIQGPNEQFF.

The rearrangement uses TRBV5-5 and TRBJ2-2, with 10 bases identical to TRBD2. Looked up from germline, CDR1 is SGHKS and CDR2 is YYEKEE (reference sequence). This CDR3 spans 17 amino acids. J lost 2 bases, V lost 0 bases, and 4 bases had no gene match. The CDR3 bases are TGTGCCAGCAGCTTGGTAATAGCGGGGGGTAACACCGGGGAGCTGTTTTTT. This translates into CASSLVIAGGNTGELFF.

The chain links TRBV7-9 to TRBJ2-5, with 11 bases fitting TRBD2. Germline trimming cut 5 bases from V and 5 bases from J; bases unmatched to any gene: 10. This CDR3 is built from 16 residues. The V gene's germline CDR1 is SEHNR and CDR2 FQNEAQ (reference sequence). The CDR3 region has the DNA TGTGCCAGCAGCGGGACTAGCGGATCTTTCGGGGAGACCCAGTACTTC. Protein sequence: CASSGTSGSFGETQYF.

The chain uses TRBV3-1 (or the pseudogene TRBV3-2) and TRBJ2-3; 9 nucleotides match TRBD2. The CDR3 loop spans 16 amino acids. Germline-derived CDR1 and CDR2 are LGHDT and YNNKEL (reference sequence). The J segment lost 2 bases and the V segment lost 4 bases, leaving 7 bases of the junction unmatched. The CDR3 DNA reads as TGTGCCAGCAGCCGCAAGACTAGCGGAACCACAGATACGCAGTATTTT. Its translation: CASSRKTSGTTDTQYF.

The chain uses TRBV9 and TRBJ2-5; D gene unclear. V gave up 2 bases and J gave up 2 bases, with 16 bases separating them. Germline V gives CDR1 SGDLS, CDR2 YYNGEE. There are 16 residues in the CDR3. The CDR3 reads CASSVGPDKTQETQYF. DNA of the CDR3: TGTGCCAGCAGCGTTGGTCCGGATAAGACACAAGAGACCCAGTACTTC.

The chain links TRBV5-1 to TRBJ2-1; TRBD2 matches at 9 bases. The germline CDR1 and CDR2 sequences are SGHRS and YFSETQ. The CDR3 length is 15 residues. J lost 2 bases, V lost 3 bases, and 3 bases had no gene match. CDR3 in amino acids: CASSSSSGAYNEQFF. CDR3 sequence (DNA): TGCGCCAGCAGCTCGTCTAGCGGGGCCTACAATGAGCAGTTCTTC.

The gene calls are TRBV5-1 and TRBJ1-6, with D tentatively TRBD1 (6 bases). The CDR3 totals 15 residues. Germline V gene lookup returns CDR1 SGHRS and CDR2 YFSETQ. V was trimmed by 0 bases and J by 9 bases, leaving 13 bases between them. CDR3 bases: TGCGCCAGCAGCTTGGAGACAGGCAGGGGTTCACCCCTCCACTTT. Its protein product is CASSLETGRGSPLHF. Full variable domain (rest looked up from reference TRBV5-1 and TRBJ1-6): KAGVTQTPRYLIKTRGQQVTLSCSPISGHRSVSWYQQTPGQGLQFLFEYFSETQRNKGNFPGRFSGRQFSNSRSEMNVSTLELGDSALYLCASSLETGRGSPLHFGNGTRLTVT.

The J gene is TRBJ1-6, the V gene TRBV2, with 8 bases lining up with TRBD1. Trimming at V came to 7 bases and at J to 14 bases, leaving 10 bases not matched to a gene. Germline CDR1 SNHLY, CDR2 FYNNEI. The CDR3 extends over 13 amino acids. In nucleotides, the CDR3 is TGTGCCAGCACCCCGGGACAGGAGAACACCCTCCACTTT. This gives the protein CASTPGQENTLHF. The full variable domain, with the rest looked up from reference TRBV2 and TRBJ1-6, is EPEVTQTPSHQVTQMGQEVILRCVPISNHLYFYWYRQILGQKVEFLVSFYNNEISEKSEIFDDQFSVERPDGSNFTLKIRSTKLEDSAMYFCASTPGQENTLHFGNGTRLTVT.

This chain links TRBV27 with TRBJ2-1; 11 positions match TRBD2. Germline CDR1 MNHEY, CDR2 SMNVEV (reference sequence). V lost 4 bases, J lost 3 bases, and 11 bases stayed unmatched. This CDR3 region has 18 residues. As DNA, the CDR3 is TGTGCCAGCAGTTCCCGTATGATGGGACTAGCGGACTACAATGAGCAGTTCTTC. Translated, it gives CASSSRMMGLADYNEQFF.